This note documents a single TCR beta chain sequence. Original handling: Cell counts per sample came from amplifying reference gene primers. The repertoire was sequenced with immunoSEQ multiplex PCR; TCRdb's copy has only in-frame clones and lacks some. The DNA gave D and trimming, while V, J and clone size come from that table. The sample lists roughly 250,000 clones; over 70% were seen once. The data were obtained in a study of blood T cell repertoires in COVID-19. Study summary: Acute and convalescent COVID-19 specimens originated in the United States, Italy and Spain. PBMCs, B-cell-depleted T cells, or T cells provided the cDNA or gDNA that made up the material.

This clonotype was sampled from a human donor in a cohort sampled during active COVID-19. The sequencing sample was made of peripheral blood.

CDR3 DNA sequence: TGCGCCAGCAGCTTGGTTGGAGGTAGATTCTACAATGAGCAGTTCTTC. This gives the protein CASSLVGGRFYNEQFF. The V call is TRBV5-1, the J call TRBJ2-1, with TRBD2 as a possible D gene (5 bases). V dropped 0 bases and J dropped 3 bases, with 13 bases sitting between them. Germline V gives CDR1 SGHRS, CDR2 YFSETQ. The CDR3 is 16 amino acids.